This T cell receptor beta chain was identified in a study of blood T cell repertoires in COVID-19. The data were produced by immunoSEQ multiplex PCR, yet TCRdb's version contains in-frame clones alone and is incomplete. The table includes about 210,000 clones, 89% detected once. CDR1 is SGHVS, CDR2 FNYEAQ, per germline. The CDR3 loop spans 13 amino acids. Turning to this clone: An end of the junction does not agree with germline; a read error may underlie this.

Sequencing was performed on peripheral blood. This chain uses TRBV7-6 with TRBJ1-2, with 12 bases matching TRBD1. The sequence derives from a woman between 40 and 50 years old with acute or convalescent COVID-19. Written as DNA, the CDR3 is TGTGCCAGCAGCTTAGGGGACAGGGGGCCTGCTACTTTC. Translated: CASSLGDRGPATF.